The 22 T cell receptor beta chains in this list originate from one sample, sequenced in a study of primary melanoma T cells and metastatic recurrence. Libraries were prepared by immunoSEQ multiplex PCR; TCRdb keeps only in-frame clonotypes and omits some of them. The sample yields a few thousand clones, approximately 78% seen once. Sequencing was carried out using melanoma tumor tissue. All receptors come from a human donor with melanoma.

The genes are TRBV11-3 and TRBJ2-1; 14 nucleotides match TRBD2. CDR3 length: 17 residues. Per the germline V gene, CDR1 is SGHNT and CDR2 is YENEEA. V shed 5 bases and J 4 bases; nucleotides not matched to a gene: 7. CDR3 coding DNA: TGTGCCAGCAGCCCCGGACTAGCGGGAGGAGCTTACAATGAGCAGTTCTTC. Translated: CASSPGLAGGAYNEQFF.

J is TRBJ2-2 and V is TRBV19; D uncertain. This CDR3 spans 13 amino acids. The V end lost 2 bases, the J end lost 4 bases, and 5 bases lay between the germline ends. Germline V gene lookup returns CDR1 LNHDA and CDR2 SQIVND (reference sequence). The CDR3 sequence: CASSIWGTGELFF. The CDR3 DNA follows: TGTGCCAGTAGTATATGGGGCACCGGGGAGCTGTTTTTT.

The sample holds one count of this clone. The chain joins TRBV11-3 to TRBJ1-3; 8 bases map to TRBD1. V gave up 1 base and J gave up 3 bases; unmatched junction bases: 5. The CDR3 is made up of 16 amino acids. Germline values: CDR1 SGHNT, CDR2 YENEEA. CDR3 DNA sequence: TGTGCCAGCAGCTTAGTGCAGGGGGCACTTGGAAACACCATATATTTT. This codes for CASSLVQGALGNTIYF.

The CDR3 DNA reads as TGTGCCAGCATGCAAAGAGTTAGCACAGATACGCAGTATTTT. Translation gives CASMQRVSTDTQYF. The rearrangement uses TRBV6-8 and TRBJ2-3; D is ambiguous. The germline V gene has CDR1 MNHGY and CDR2 SAAAGT. The CDR3 is 14 amino acids. The V gene lost 7 bases and the J gene lost 0 bases, with 11 bases spanning the gap.

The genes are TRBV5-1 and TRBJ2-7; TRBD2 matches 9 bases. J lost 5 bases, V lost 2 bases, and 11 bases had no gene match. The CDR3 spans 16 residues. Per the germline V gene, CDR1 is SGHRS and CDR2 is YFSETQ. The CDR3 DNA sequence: TGCGCCAGCAGCTTAAGAGGAGTAGCGGGAGCCCACGAGCAGTACTTC. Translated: CASSLRGVAGAHEQYF.

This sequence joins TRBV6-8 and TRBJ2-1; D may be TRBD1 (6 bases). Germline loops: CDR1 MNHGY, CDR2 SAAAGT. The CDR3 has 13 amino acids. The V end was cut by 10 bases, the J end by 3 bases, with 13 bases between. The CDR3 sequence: CAIRGGSYNEQFF. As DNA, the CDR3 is TGTGCCATCAGAGGGGGAAGCTACAATGAGCAGTTCTTC.

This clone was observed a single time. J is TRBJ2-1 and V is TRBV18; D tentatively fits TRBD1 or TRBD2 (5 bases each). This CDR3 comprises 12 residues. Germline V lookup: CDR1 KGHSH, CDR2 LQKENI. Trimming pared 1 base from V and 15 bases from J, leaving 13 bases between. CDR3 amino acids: CASSPRRDELFF. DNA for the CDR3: TGTGCCAGCTCACCACGCAGGGACGAGTTGTTCTTC.

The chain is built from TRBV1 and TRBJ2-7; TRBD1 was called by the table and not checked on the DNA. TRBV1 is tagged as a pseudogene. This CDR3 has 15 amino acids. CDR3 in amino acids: CASSQVGTGVYEQYF. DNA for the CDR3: TGCGCCAGCAGCCAAGTGGGGACAGGGGTTTACGAGCAGTACTTC.

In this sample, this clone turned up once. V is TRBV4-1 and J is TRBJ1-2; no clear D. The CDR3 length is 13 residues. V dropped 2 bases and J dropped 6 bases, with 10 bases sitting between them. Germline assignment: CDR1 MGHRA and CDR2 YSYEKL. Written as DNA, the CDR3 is TGCGCCAGCAGCCAATATGGACGGGATGGCTACACCTTC. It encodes CASSQYGRDGYTF.

CDR3 bases: TGTGCCAGCAGTCGGACAGGTCAAACTGAAGCTTTCTTT. Translated: CASSRTGQTEAFF. The rearrangement joins TRBV2 to TRBJ1-1; 7 nucleotides line up with TRBD1. From germline, CDR1 is SNHLY and CDR2 FYNNEI. The junction had 5 bases not matched to a gene; V was cut back by 5 bases and J by 5 bases. The CDR3 has 13 amino acids.

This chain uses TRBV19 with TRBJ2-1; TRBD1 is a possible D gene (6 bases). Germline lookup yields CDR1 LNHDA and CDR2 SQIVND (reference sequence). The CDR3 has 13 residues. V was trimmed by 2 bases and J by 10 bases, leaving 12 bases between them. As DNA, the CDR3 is TGTGCCAGTAGTATAACACACAGGGCCGAGCAGTTCTTC. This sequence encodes CASSITHRAEQFF. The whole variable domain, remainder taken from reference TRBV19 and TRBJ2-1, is DGGITQSPKYLFRKEGQNVTLSCEQNLNHDAMYWYRQDPGQGLRLIYYSQIVNDFQKGDIAEGYSVSREKKESFPLTVTSAQKNPTAFYLCASSITHRAEQFFGPGTRLTVL.

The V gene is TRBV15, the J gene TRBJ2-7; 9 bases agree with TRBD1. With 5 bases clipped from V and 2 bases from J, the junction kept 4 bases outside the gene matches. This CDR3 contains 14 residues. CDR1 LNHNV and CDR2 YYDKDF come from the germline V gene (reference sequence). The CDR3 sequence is CATSPRQGAYEQYF. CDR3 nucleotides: TGTGCCACCAGCCCTCGACAGGGGGCCTACGAGCAGTACTTC.

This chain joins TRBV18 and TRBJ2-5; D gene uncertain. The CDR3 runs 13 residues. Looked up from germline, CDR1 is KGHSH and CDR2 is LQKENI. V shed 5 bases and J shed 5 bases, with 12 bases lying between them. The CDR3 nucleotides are TGTGCCAGCTCATATGGGGATTCTGAGACCCAGTACTTC. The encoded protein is CASSYGDSETQYF. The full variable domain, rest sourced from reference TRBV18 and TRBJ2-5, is NAGVMQNPRHLVRRRGQEARLRCSPMKGHSHVYWYRQLPEEGLKFMVYLQKENIIDESGMPKERFSAEFPKEGPSILRIQQVVRGDSAAYFCASSYGDSETQYFGPGTRLLVL.

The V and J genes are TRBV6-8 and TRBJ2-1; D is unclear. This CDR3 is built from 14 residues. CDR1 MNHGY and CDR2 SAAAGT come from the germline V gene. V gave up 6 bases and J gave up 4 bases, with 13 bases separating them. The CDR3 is CASSHGLFYNEQFF. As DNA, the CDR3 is TGTGCCAGCAGCCACGGGTTATTTTACAATGAGCAGTTCTTC.

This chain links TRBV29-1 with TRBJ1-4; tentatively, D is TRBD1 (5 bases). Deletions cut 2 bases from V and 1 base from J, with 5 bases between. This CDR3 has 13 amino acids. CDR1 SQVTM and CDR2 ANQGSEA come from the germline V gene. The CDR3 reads CSVERGTNEKLFF. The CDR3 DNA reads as TGCAGCGTTGAAAGGGGAACTAATGAAAAACTGTTTTTT.

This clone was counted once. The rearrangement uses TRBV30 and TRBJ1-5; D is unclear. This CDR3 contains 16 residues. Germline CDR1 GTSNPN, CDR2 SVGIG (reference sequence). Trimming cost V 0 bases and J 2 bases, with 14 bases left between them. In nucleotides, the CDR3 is TGTGCCTGGAGTGTGGTGGGAATTATGCGCAATCAGCCCCAGCATTTT. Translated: CAWSVVGIMRNQPQHF.

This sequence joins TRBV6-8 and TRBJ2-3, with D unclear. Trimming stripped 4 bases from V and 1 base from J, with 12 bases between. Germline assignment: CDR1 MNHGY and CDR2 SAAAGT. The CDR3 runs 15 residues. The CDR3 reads CASSSRLPGTDTQYF. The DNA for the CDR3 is TGTGCCAGCAGTTCTAGGCTTCCCGGCACAGATACGCAGTATTTT.

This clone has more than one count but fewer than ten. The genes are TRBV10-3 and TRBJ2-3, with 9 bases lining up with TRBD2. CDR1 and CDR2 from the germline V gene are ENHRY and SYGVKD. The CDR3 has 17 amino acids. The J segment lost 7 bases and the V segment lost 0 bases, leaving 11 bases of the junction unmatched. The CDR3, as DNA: TGTGCCATCAGTGAGTCGAAGGCTAGCGGGGATGACAATACGCAGTATTTT. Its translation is CAISESKASGDDNTQYF.

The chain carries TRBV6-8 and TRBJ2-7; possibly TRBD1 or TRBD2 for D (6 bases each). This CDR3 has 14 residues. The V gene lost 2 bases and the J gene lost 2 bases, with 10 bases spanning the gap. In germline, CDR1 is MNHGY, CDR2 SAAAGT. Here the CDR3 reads CASSYVGGPYEQYF. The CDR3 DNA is TGTGCCAGCAGTTACGTCGGGGGCCCCTACGAGCAGTACTTC.

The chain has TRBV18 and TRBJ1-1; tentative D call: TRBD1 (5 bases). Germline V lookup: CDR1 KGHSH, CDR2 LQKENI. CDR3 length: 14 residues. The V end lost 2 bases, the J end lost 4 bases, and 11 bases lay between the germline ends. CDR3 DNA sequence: TGTGCCAGCTCACCATGGGGGGACGGCACTGAAGCTTTCTTT. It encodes CASSPWGDGTEAFF.

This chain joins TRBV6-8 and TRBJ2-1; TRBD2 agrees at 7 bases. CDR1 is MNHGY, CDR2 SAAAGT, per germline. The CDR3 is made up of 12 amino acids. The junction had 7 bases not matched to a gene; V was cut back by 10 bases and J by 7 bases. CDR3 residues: CAIRGRENEQFF. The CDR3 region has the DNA TGTGCCATCAGAGGGCGGGAGAATGAGCAGTTCTTC.

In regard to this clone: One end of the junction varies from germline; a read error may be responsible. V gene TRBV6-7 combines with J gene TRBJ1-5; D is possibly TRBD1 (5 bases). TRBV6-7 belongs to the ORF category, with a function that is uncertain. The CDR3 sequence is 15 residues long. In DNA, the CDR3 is TGTACCAGCAGAGCGGGGGAGGATGGCAATCAGCCCCAGCATTTT. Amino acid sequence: CTSRAGEDGNQPQHF.